This T cell receptor beta chain was retrieved from a study of blood T cell repertoires in COVID-19. Across the whole study: Acute-phase and convalescent COVID-19 samples originated in the United States, Italy and Spain. From T cells, B-cell-depleted T cells, or PBMCs came the material, which was cDNA or gDNA.

Patients at the Seattle site were enrolled during active infection and followed longitudinally. The assay was immunoSEQ multiplex PCR, and TCRdb's table has in-frame clones only and misses some. Seen here are around 280,000 clones, 88% observed once, and the top ten hold roughly 10%. Sequencing used peripheral blood. This clonotype was sampled from a woman younger than 45 with COVID-19, enrolled during active disease.

CDR3 sequence: CASSRAYEQYF. The CDR3 region has the DNA TGTGCCAGCAGTCGAGCGTACGAGCAGTACTTC. The rearrangement joins TRBV2 to TRBJ2-7; no clear D. The V end was cut by 5 bases, the J end by 4 bases, with 6 bases between. Germline V CDR1 and CDR2: SNHLY, FYNNEI. CDR3 length equals 11 residues.